This TCR beta chain was recorded in a study of T cells in Graves' hyperthyroidism and ophthalmopathy. Researchers took RNA transcripts and amplified the TCR beta CDR3 regions from them. HTBI primers were used for first-round RT-PCR of the TCR CDR3. TCRdb reanalysed the multiplex PCR reads using MiXCR and keeps one entry per CDR3 protein. Altogether under 350,000 distinct CDR3 sequences are present, around a quarter being singletons, with the ten largest covering about 30%. Before ophthalmopathy appeared, progressors gave blood at initial hyperthyroidism diagnosis. This clonotype was seen a few times. The V gene lost 2 bases and the J gene lost 1 base, with 11 bases spanning the gap. The V gene's germline CDR1 is KGHSH and CDR2 LQKENI. This CDR3 is 15 amino acids long.

Sequencing was carried out using blood. The origin of this receptor is a man aged 40-55 years with Graves' hyperthyroidism that later progressed to Graves' ophthalmopathy. V is TRBV18 and J is TRBJ2-5, with D possibly TRBD1 on 5 matching bases. The CDR3 nucleotides are TGTGCCAGCTCACCATTGCTTGACAGCCAAGAGACCCAGTACTTC. It translates to CASSPLLDSQETQYF.